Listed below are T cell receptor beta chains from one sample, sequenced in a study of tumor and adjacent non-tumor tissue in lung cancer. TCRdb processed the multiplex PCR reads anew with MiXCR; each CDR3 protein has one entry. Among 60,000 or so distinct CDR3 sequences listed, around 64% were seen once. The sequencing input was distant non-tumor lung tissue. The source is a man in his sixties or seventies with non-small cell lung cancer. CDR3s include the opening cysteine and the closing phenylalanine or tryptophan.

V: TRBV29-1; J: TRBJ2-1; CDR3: CGSGGLAGDINEQFF
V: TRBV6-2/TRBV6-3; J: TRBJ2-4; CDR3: CASSLQLILVKNIPYF
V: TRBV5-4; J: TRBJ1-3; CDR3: CASGFGGSTSGNTIYF
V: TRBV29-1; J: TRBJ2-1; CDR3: CSVGVTSMASSEQFF
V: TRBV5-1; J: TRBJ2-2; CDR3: CASSSGQRSTGELFF
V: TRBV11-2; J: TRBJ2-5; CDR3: CASSSWEGLETHYF
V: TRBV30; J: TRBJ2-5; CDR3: CAFAIRGRSDTQYF
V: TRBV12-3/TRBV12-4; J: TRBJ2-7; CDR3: CAGRRAGGPYEQYF
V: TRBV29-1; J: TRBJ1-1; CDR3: CSVERTGGRTEVFF
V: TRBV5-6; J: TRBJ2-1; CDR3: CASSLEVRAVSSYNEQFF
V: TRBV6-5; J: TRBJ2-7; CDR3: CACSQGGQGGLEQYF
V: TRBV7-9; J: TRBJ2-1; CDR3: CASSTGLTGLAALRGNEQFF
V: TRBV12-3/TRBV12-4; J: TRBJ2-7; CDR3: CANSHRLIEQYF
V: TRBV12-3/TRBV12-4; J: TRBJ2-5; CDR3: CASSPGLSQETQDF
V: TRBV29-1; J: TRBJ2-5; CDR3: CSVEGQAGGETQYF
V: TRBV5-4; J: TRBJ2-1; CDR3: CASSLPDEQFF
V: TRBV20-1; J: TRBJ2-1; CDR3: CSRDQEPNGQFF
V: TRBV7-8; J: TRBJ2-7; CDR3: CASSLSLAGTSYEQSF
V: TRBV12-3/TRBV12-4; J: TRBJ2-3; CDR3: CASSFAQCANTDTQYF
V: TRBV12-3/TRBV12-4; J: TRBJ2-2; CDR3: CASSLASGQGTEELVF
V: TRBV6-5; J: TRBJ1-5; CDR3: CASRTGTGQNQPRQF
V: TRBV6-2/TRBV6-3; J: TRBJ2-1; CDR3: CASTLTTPAGGDEQLF
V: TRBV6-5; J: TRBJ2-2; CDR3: CASSSTGQAKNTGELFF
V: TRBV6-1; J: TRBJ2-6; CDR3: CACSAEDSSGPSVLTF
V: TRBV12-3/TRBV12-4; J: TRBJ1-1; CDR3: CASSSGGTNTEAFF
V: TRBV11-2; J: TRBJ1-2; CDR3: CANSTGQGTWGYTF
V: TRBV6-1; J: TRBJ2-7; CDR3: CVGSESQGSSYEQYF
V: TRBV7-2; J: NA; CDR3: CASRRGTDTQHF
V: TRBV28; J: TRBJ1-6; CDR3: CASSRPHNSPLHF
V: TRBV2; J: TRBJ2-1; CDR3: CASSQLLARYNEQFF
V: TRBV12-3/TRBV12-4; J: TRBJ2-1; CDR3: CTSSEAGGTYNEQFF
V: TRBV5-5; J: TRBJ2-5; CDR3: CASSPGWALRDVAQYF
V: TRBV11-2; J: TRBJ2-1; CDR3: CASSLSAMVEGNEQFF
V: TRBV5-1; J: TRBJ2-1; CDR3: CASSEMDSYNEQFF
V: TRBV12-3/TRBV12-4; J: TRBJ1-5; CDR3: CGSSRKDENQPQQF
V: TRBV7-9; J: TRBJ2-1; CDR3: CASSLVGSPEEVF
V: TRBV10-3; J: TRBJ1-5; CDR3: CAISEEVTGGQPQHF
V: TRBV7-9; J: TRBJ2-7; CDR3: CASSSRASAQYF
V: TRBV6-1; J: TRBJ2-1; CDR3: CTSIYREEANEQFF
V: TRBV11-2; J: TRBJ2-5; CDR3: CASSPRQAKETQYF
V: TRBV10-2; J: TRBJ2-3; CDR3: CASSGPHGQGANTQYF
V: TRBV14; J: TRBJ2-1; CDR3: CASTQVPGGQVVQFF
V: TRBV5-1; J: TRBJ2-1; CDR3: CASSPLQTSGGNEQFF
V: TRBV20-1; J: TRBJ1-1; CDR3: CSAEQGGTETFF
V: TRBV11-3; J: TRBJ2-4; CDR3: CASSLNAGQAKNIQYF
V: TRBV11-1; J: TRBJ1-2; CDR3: CASSQGQDGYAF
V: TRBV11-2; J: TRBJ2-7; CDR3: CASSRSRTTEQYF
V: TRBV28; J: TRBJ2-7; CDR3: CASTYLLGYEQYF
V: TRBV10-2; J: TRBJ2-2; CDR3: CASRQGAGRTGELFF
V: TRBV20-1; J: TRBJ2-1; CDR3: CNARVGTAAAGESNEQFF
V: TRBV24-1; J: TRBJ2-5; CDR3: CATSDLRGTGVRDQEIQYF
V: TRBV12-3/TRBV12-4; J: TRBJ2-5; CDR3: CASSLTEAQEAQYF
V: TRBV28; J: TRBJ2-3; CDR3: CASSFGDGSTDMQYF
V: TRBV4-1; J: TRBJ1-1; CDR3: CASSHTRDRGQLMGAGNEAFF
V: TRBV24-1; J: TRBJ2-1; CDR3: CAISGLPGQGYNEQFF
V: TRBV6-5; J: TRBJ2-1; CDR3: CASSHRGSSYNEKFF
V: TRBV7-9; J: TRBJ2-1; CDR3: CASNYSSGDEQFF